The 14 T cell receptor beta chains below were found in one sample sequenced in a study of cytomegalovirus exposure and HLA in healthy donors. Only in-frame clones appear in the TCRdb table, and some are missing; sequencing was by immunoSEQ multiplex PCR. The sample yields roughly 80,000 clones, roughly 95% seen once. Material for sequencing was PBMCs. The origin of the receptors is a woman aged 18 to 35 in good health and CMV-seropositive.

The chain joins TRBV7-2 to TRBJ1-1; 8 bases match TRBD1. V was clipped by 5 bases and J by 6 bases; unmatched bases: 11. CDR1 and CDR2 (germline): SGHTA, FQGNSA. The CDR3 runs 15 residues. The CDR3 is CASSLRTGILSEAFF. CDR3 sequence (DNA): TGTGCCAGCAGCCTTCGGACAGGGATTTTATCTGAAGCTTTCTTT.

The chain carries TRBV7-9 and TRBJ2-1; perhaps TRBD1 as D (6 bases). The CDR3 has 16 amino acids. Trimming pared 0 bases from V and 6 bases from J, leaving 15 bases between. Germline CDR1 is SEHNR and CDR2 is FQNEAQ (reference sequence). The CDR3 here is CASSLAGAGWGNEQFF. CDR3 sequence (DNA): TGTGCCAGCAGCTTAGCGGGGGCCGGGTGGGGCAATGAGCAGTTCTTC.

The V call is TRBV18, the J call TRBJ1-1, with D unresolved. Germline CDR1 reads KGHSH; CDR2 reads LQKENI. The CDR3 covers 13 residues. Trimming removed 6 bases from V and 0 bases from J, with 8 bases in between. The CDR3 DNA reads as TGTGCCAGCTCTTCTGACATGAACACTGAAGCTTTCTTT. This codes for CASSSDMNTEAFF.

This chain connects TRBV30 to TRBJ2-3, with 8 bases identical to TRBD2. The trim removed 1 base at V and 6 bases at J, leaving 0 bases unmatched. The CDR3 is 12 amino acids. Germline lookup yields CDR1 GTSNPN and CDR2 SVGIG (reference sequence). CDR3 in amino acids: CAWSGLADTQYF. CDR3 DNA sequence: TGTGCCTGGAGTGGACTAGCGGATACGCAGTATTTT.

The chain is built from TRBV4-3 and TRBJ2-7; D is perhaps TRBD1 (5 bases). Per the germline V gene, CDR1 is LGHNA and CDR2 is YSLEER. This CDR3 has 18 amino acids. V gave up 1 base and J gave up 1 base, with 20 bases separating them. The CDR3 loop is CASSQANAGIGPSYEQYF. CDR3 DNA: TGCGCCAGCAGCCAAGCAAACGCAGGGATAGGCCCATCCTACGAGCAGTACTTC.

This clone appeared once. This sequence joins TRBV11-3 and TRBJ2-7; D uncertain. The CDR3 consists of 15 residues. V lost 0 bases and J 3 bases, leaving 12 bases between the germline ends. Germline V gene sequence: CDR1 SGHNT, CDR2 YENEEA. CDR3 DNA: TGTGCCAGCAGCTTAGAAACGGCGGCCAGCTACGAGCAGTACTTC. It yields the protein CASSLETAASYEQYF.

The chain employs TRBV10-3 and TRBJ1-5, with a tentative D call TRBD1 (6 bases). This CDR3 region has 17 residues. V lost 4 bases and J 4 bases, leaving 20 bases between the germline ends. Germline V gene lookup returns CDR1 ENHRY and CDR2 SYGVKD. The CDR3 DNA reads as TGTGCCATCAGTGCAGAAGGGGGGGGCGCGAGGAATCAGCCCCAGCATTTT. It codes for CAISAEGGGARNQPQHF.

The genes are TRBV11-3 and TRBJ2-1; 9 nucleotides line up with TRBD1. Per the germline V gene, CDR1 is SGHNT and CDR2 is YENEEA. The CDR3 runs 14 residues. Trimming cost V 4 bases and J 4 bases; bases outside gene matches: 2. DNA for the CDR3: TGTGCCAGCAGCTGGACAGGGGTGTACAATGAGCAGTTCTTC. Encoded protein: CASSWTGVYNEQFF.

This clone was counted between two and nine times. The rearrangement joins TRBV30 to TRBJ1-6; a possible D gene is TRBD1 (5 bases). V was cut by 1 base and J by 9 bases, with 22 bases left in between. This CDR3 comprises 17 residues. Germline lookup yields CDR1 GTSNPN and CDR2 SVGIG (reference sequence). CDR3 amino acids: CAWSALPIDSWGSPLHF. The CDR3, as DNA: TGTGCCTGGAGTGCCCTACCGATCGACAGTTGGGGTTCACCCCTCCACTTT.

The genes are TRBV28 and TRBJ2-1, with 10 bases fitting TRBD2. J lost 7 bases, V lost 8 bases, and 14 bases had no gene match. CDR3 length: 16 residues. Germline assignment: CDR1 MDHEN and CDR2 SYDVKM. CDR3 protein: CASYPALAGVGNEQFF. CDR3 bases: TGTGCCAGCTATCCCGCCCTAGCGGGAGTTGGTAATGAGCAGTTCTTC.

This chain joins TRBV19 and TRBJ1-1, with 11 bases fitting TRBD1. This CDR3 has 17 amino acids. Germline lookup yields CDR1 LNHDA and CDR2 SQIVND (reference sequence). V shed 10 bases, J shed 1 base, and the junction held 14 bases outside the gene matches. The CDR3 DNA reads TGTGCCACTAGGCCTCGGACAGGGGGCTGGGGGAACACTGAAGCTTTCTTT. Translation gives CATRPRTGGWGNTEAFF.

V is TRBV7-3 and J is TRBJ2-1; D possibly corresponds to TRBD2 (6 bases). The CDR3 has 16 amino acids. V lost 1 base and J lost 2, with 12 bases in between. Germline loops: CDR1 SGHTA, CDR2 FQGTGA. CDR3 DNA sequence: TGTGCCAGCAGCTTAAGTCTGGGAGGTGCCTACAATGAGCAGTTCTTC. Protein sequence: CASSLSLGGAYNEQFF.

The rearrangement joins TRBV9 to TRBJ2-1; 14 bases map to TRBD2. The CDR3 length is 17 residues. V was clipped by 4 bases and J by 6 bases; unmatched bases: 9. Germline CDR1 reads SGDLS; CDR2 reads YYNGEE. This CDR3 reads CASSTRRLAGGLNEQFF. As DNA, the CDR3 is TGTGCCAGCAGCACCCGTCGACTAGCGGGGGGGCTCAATGAGCAGTTCTTC.

For the CDR3, the DNA is TGTGCCAGCTCACCCCCGTTCAACACTGAAGCTTTCTTT. This codes for CASSPPFNTEAFF. The V and J genes are TRBV18 and TRBJ1-1; no firm D call. The CDR3 consists of 13 residues. CDR1 and CDR2 from the germline V gene are KGHSH and LQKENI. V shed 3 bases and J shed 2 bases, with 7 bases lying between them. Together with reference TRBV18 and TRBJ1-1, the CDR3 gives the full variable domain: NAGVMQNPRHLVRRRGQEARLRCSPMKGHSHVYWYRQLPEEGLKFMVYLQKENIIDESGMPKERFSAEFPKEGPSILRIQQVVRGDSAAYFCASSPPFNTEAFFGQGTRLTVV.